A selection of T cell receptor beta chains follows, all from one sample in a study of graft-versus-host responses after intestinal transplantation. The data were produced by immunoSEQ multiplex PCR, yet TCRdb's version contains in-frame clones alone and is incomplete. The top ten clones hold over 0.15% of a sample with some 120,000 clones, just over 90% of them seen once. No cognate antigen is known for these TCRs. The sequences come from unstimulated CD4+ T cells sorted from spleen or lymph node cells, collected before intestinal transplant. Receptors originate from a human donor who received an intestinal transplant. The CDR3 runs from the conserved cysteine through the conserved F or W. The D gene is left open where the match is weak. Not all rows give a size; the values are once, few, many and, for expanded clones, a class.

.,TRBD1,TRBJ2-7,TRBV15,TGTGCCACCAGCCCACGGACAGGGGGCTACGAGCAGTACTTC,CATSPRTGGYEQYF
.,TRBD1,TRBJ1-5,TRBV15,TGTGCCACCAGCAGGGTAGACAGGGGTCGCCAGCCCCAGCATTTT,CATSRVDRGRQPQHF
few,.,TRBJ1-3,TRBV10-3,TGTGCCATCAGTGAATCTCAGGGTTCTGGAAACACCATATATTTT,CAISESQGSGNTIYF
.,.,TRBJ2-7,TRBV18,TGTGCCAGCTCACCGGCCGTGGAGCAGTACTTC,CASSPAVEQYF
.,.,TRBJ2-7,TRBV7-9,TGTGCCAGCAGTAACCCTGGGACCTACGAGCAGTACTTC,CASSNPGTYEQYF
few,.,TRBJ2-7,TRBV10-1,TGCGCCAGCAGTGATACCGGCAGCTCCTACGAGCAGTACTTC,CASSDTGSSYEQYF
.,.,TRBJ1-5,TRBV27,TGTGCCAGCCCTGAGGGCCGGCCCCAGCATTTT,CASPEGRPQHF
.,TRBD1,TRBJ1-3,TRBV2,TGTGCCAGCAGTGGACAGGGGGCCGTCTCTGGAAACACCATATATTTT,CASSGQGAVSGNTIYF
.,.,TRBJ1-4,TRBV30,TGTGCCTGGAGTTCACAGGAGTACAGGGAAAAACTGTTTTTT,CAWSSQEYREKLFF
.,.,TRBJ1-2,TRBV6-1,TGTGCCAGCAGACGAGCGCGCTACACCTTC,CASRRARYTF
once,TRBD1,TRBJ2-1,TRBV4-1,TGCGCCAGCAGCCACTTGAGCTGGGCAGGGGGCTACAATGAGCAGTTCTTC,CASSHLSWAGGYNEQFF
.,TRBD1,TRBJ1-2,TRBV5-6,TGTGCCAGCAGCTTGGACAGGGGACACGGCTACACCTTC,CASSLDRGHGYTF
.,.,TRBJ1-2,TRBV6-5,TGTGCCAGCAGTCCCGGAAGCCGGATTAACTATGGCTACACCTTC,CASSPGSRINYGYTF
.,.,TRBJ1-5,TRBV7-4,TGTGCCAGCAGCTTACCACATTTAGGGGGGTGTGGTGGCAATCAGCCCCAGCATTTT,CASSLPHLGGCGGNQPQHF
.,TRBD1,TRBJ2-3,TRBV7-9,TGTGCCAGCAGCTTAGACGCAGGGGGCGGGCAGTATTTT,CASSLDAGGGQYF
.,.,TRBJ1-5,TRBV7-9,TGTGCCAGCAGCAGGGCAGGGGTTTACCAGCCCCAGCATTTT,CASSRAGVYQPQHF
once,.,TRBJ2-7,TRBV9,TGTGCCAGAAGAGCCACAGGGCGCTACTCCTACGAGCAGTACTTC,CARRATGRYSYEQYF
.,TRBD2,TRBJ2-5,TRBV6-1,TGTGCCAGTACTGCGGGGGGCTGGGAGACCCAGTACTTC,CASTAGGWETQYF
.,.,TRBJ2-1,TRBV14,TGTGCCAGCAGCCAAGAGCCGGGCGTTGGGAAGCAGTTCTTC,CASSQEPGVGKQFF
.,.,TRBJ2-1,TRBV9,TGTGCCAGCAGTAGGAGTAATGAGCAGTTCTTC,CASSRSNEQFF
.,TRBD1,TRBJ1-6,TRBV19,TGTGCCAGTAGTATACCGGGACAGGTACCACCCCTCCACTTT,CASSIPGQVPPLHF
.,.,TRBJ2-6,TRBV9,TGTGCCAGCAGCGCCTTGGCGCGGGGAGGCAACGTCCTGACTTTC,CASSALARGGNVLTF
.,.,TRBJ1-3,TRBV5-1,TGCGCCAGCAGCGCCGATAGTGGCACCCCCCGGACCATATATTTT,CASSADSGTPRTIYF
.,TRBD1,TRBJ2-1,TRBV15,TGTGCCACCAGCAGAGATCGAATTTCAGGGGGCGAGCAGTTCTTC,CATSRDRISGGEQFF
.,.,TRBJ2-5,TRBV7-8,TGTGCCAGCAGCTTAGTGGCTTTCCAAGAGACCCAGTACTTC,CASSLVAFQETQYF
.,.,TRBJ2-5,TRBV10-2,TGCGCCAGCAGCAGATTAGGGTACCAAGAGACCCAGTACTTC,CASSRLGYQETQYF
.,.,TRBJ2-1,TRBV5-6,TGTGCCAGCGTCTTAGGGCATGAGCAGTTCTTC,CASVLGHEQFF
few,.,TRBJ1-4,TRBV5-4,TGTGCCAGCAGCGTAGGAGGAGATGAAAAACTGTTTTTT,CASSVGGDEKLFF
.,.,TRBJ2-1,TRBV5-1,TGCGCCAGCAGCCCCGGGAAGAACTCCTACAATGAGCAGTTCTTC,CASSPGKNSYNEQFF
.,.,TRBJ1-2,TRBV2,TGTGCCAGCAGGAAAGGGCAGGGTGTTGGCTACACCTTC,CASRKGQGVGYTF
.,.,TRBJ1-1,TRBV7-8,TGTGCCAGCAGCTTAGCACAGGGCGCTGAAGCTTTCTTT,CASSLAQGAEAFF
.,.,TRBJ1-5,TRBV7-9,TGTGCCAGCAGCTTCACAGGGAATAGCAATCAGCCCCAGCATTTT,CASSFTGNSNQPQHF
.,.,TRBJ2-7,TRBV5-1,TGCGCCAGCAGGGGGGAATACGAGCAGTACTTC,CASRGEYEQYF
.,.,TRBJ1-5,TRBV19,TGTGCCAGTAGTATGGGGCTAGGTCAGCCCCAGCATTTT,CASSMGLGQPQHF
.,.,TRBJ2-1,TRBV5-1,TGCGCCAGCAGCTTAGCGGAGAGCTCCTACAATGAGCAGTTCTTC,CASSLAESSYNEQFF
.,.,TRBJ1-5,TRBV6-5,TGTGCCAGCAGCCGGGACGGCTCCAATCAGCCCCAGCATTTT,CASSRDGSNQPQHF
.,TRBD1,TRBJ1-3,TRBV7-2,TGTGCCAGCAGCTTGGCCGGGACAGCCTCTGGAAACACCATATATTTT,CASSLAGTASGNTIYF
.,TRBD2,TRBJ2-5,TRBV2,TGTGCCAGCAGTGTCCGGGGTCTAGCGGGGGGTCAAGAGACCCAGTACTTC,CASSVRGLAGGQETQYF
.,.,TRBJ2-3,TRBV2,TGTGCCAGCAGTGACAGTGGGAAAGATACGCAGTATTTT,CASSDSGKDTQYF
.,TRBD1,TRBJ1-6,TRBV2,TGTGCCAGCAGCCTTACAGGGGTCAATTCACCCCTCCACTTT,CASSLTGVNSPLHF
.,TRBD2,TRBJ2-3,TRBV6-1,TGTGCCAGCAGTGTCGAGCGGGGGAGGGATACGCAGTATTTT,CASSVERGRDTQYF
once,.,TRBJ2-7,TRBV18,TGTGCCAGCTCACCGTTTGAACAAGGAGGGTACGAGCAGTACTTC,CASSPFEQGGYEQYF
few,TRBD1,TRBJ1-2,TRBV27,TGTGCCAGCAGCCCGACAGGGGGCGTCTATGGCTACACCTTC,CASSPTGGVYGYTF
.,.,TRBJ2-2,TRBV10-1,TGCGCCAGCAGTGAGAGGGTCACCGGGGAGCTGTTTTTT,CASSERVTGELFF
.,.,TRBJ1-2,TRBV19,TGTGCCGGATACAGTTATTATGGCTACACCTTC,CAGYSYYGYTF
.,.,TRBJ1-5,TRBV6-1,TGTGCCAGCAGTGAAAGGGGGTATCAGCCCCAGCATTTT,CASSERGYQPQHF
.,.,TRBJ1-2,TRBV5-1,TGCGCCAGCAGCTTGAGGCCATCTCTCTATGGCTACACCTTC,CASSLRPSLYGYTF
.,.,TRBJ1-4,TRBV4-2,TGTGCCAGCAGCCAAGAATCCAGTACTGGGGAAAAACTGTTTTTT,CASSQESSTGEKLFF
.,.,TRBJ2-3,TRBV2,TGTGCCAGCGGGGGAGAGACTACGCAGTATTTT,CASGGETTQYF
.,TRBD1,TRBJ2-5,TRBV7-3,TGTGCCAGCAGCAAGGACAGGGGGCGCGGAGAGACCCAGTACTTC,CASSKDRGRGETQYF
.,TRBD2,TRBJ2-3,TRBV4-2,TGTGCCAGCAGCCAAGATGTTAGTGCGGGGGGGCAGGGTACGCAGTATTTT,CASSQDVSAGGQGTQYF
.,.,TRBJ1-6,TRBV6-5,TGTGCCAGCAGGCAGAAATGGACGAATTCACCCCTCCACTTT,CASRQKWTNSPLHF
.,.,TRBJ2-2,TRBV4-2,TGTGCCAGCCGACCCCGGGCAGGGCTGAACACCGGGGAGCTGTTTTTT,CASRPRAGLNTGELFF